Sequencing of this T cell receptor beta chain was carried out in a study of Ad26.COV2.S vaccination and SARS-CoV-2 variants. Treatment indicated: around 19 received Ad26.COV2.S at low or high dose, single or two shots; roughly 5 received placebo; per-sample allocation not given. On day 63 after the first injection, vaccine and placebo recipients gave samples. TCRdb's copy holds only in-frame clones and misses some; the assay was immunoSEQ multiplex PCR. The sample has 300,000 to 400,000 clones; 70% to 90% are singletons. V lost 3 bases to trimming and J lost 4 bases, with 12 bases between them. This CDR3 has 14 amino acids. Looked up from germline, CDR1 is WNHNN and CDR2 is SYGVQD (reference sequence).

This sequence joins TRBV10-1 and TRBJ1-1; possible D gene TRBD1, 5 bases. The sample consisted of peripheral blood, taken in a trial of Ad26.COV2.S vaccine versus placebo. The TCR comes from a person aged 18-65 years who received the Ad26.COV2.S COVID-19 vaccine or a placebo. The CDR3 loop is CASSEYTGTTEAFF. CDR3 nucleotides: TGCGCCAGCAGTGAATACACGGGGACCACTGAAGCTTTCTTT.